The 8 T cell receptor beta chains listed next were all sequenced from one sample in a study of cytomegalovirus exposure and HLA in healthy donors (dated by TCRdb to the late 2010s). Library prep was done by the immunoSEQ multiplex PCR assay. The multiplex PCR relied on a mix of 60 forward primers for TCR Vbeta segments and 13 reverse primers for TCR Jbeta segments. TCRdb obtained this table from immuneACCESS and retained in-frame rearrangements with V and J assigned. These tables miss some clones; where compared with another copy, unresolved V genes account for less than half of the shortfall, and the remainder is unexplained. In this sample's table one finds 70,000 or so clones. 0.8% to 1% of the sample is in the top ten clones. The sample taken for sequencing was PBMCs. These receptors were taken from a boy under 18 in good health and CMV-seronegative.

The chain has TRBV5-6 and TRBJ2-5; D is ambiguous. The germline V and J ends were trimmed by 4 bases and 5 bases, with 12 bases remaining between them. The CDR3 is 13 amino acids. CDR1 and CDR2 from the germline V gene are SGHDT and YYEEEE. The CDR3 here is CASSARGVETQYF. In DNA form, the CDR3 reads TGTGCCAGCAGCGCACGTGGAGTGGAGACCCAGTACTTC.

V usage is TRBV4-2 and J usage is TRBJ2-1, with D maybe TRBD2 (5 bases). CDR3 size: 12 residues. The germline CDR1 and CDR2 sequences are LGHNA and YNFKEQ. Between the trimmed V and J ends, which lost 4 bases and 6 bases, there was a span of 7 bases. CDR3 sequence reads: CASSRTRNEQFF. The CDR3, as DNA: TGTGCCAGCAGCCGGACTCGCAATGAGCAGTTCTTC.

In nucleotides, the CDR3 is TGTGCCAGCAGTTACTCGAAGCGGGGCACTAATGAAAAACTGTTTTTT. Translating it yields CASSYSKRGTNEKLFF. The V and J genes are TRBV6-5 and TRBJ1-4, with TRBD1 as a possible D gene (5 bases). The CDR3 totals 16 residues. Trimming left V 0 bases short and J 2 bases short, with 10 bases between. Germline CDR1 is MNHEY and CDR2 is SVGAGI.

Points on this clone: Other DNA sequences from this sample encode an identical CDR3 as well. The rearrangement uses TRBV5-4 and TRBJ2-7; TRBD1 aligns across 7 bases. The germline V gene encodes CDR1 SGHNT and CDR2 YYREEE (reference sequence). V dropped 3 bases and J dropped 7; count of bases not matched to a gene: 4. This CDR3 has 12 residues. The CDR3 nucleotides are TGTGCCAGCAGCTCCCCAGGGGGTGAGCAGTACTTC. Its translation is CASSSPGGEQYF.

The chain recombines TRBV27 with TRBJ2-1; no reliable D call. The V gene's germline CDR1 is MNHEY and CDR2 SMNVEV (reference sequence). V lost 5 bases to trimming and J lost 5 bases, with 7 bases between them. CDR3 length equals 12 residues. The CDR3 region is CASSPSDNEQFF. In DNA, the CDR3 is TGTGCCAGCAGTCCCTCGGACAATGAGCAGTTCTTC.

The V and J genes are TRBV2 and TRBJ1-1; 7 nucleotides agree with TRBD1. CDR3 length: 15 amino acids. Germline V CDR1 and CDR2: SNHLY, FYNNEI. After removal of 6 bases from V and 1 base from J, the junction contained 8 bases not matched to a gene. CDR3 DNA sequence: TGTGCCAGCAGCCCCAAGGGGGCAGGGAACACTGAAGCTTTCTTT. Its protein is CASSPKGAGNTEAFF.

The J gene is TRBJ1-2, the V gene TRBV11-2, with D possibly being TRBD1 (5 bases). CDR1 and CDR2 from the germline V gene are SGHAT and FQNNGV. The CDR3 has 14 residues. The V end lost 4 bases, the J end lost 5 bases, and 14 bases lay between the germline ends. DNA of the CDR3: TGTGCCAGCAGCTCGGGACTCCGAGAGTATGGCTACACCTTC. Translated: CASSSGLREYGYTF.

This CDR3 reads CSVAAEDRAYNVLTF. In DNA, the CDR3 is TGCAGCGTCGCTGCTGAAGACAGGGCTTACAACGTCCTGACTTTC. The genes are TRBV29-1 and TRBJ2-6, with 7 bases aligning to TRBD1. The CDR3 is 15 residues long. With V trimmed by 6 bases and J by 9 bases, 14 bases remained unmatched. Germline-derived CDR1 and CDR2 are SQVTM and ANQGSEA.